Here is one TCR beta chain with its context. This clone's antigen is unknown. No much larger clone exists at a distance of one base, and base qualities are not known. To sequence the TCRbeta CDR3 region, genomic DNA was isolated from the sorted cells. The immunoSEQ Assay was used for sequencing of TCRbeta CDR3 regions. Here the immuneACCESS table is served through TCRdb, limited to in-frame sequences with V and J called. Missing clones are a known gap in these copies; in checked studies unresolved V genes cover under half, and the rest lacks a known reason. Recorded for this sample are 90,000 to 100,000 clones; about 90% of them occurred a single time. 0.65% to 0.95% of the sample is in the top ten clones. This record comes from a study of OX40 agonist ivuxolimab in advanced cancers. A note on the overall study: The costimulatory receptor OX40 (CD134) was targeted by ivuxolimab, a fully human IgG2 agonistic monoclonal antibody. Partial responses occurred in three dose-escalation patients: two with cutaneous melanoma and one with hepatocellular carcinoma. Prior anti-PD-1, anti-PD-L1 or anti-CTLA-4 therapy was permitted, and approximately 40% of dose-escalation patients had received checkpoint inhibitors. The purpose of peripheral TCRbeta sequencing was to test whether ivuxolimab changed TCR sequence diversity and led to clonal T-cell expansion. Intravenous ivuxolimab was administered to patients every 2 weeks at six dose levels: 0.01, 0.1, 0.3, 1.5, 3 and 10 mg/kg. In the dose-escalation cohort, 75% to 85% of patients were male, and the mean age was roughly 60 years with a range of about 23 to 79. The paper describes the monotherapy dose-escalation part (N of about 50 patients) of the phase I trial of ivuxolimab. Of the roughly 53 patients in dose escalation, around 20 had hepatocellular carcinoma, about 15 had melanoma, 9 had renal cell carcinoma and 9 had head and neck cancer.

The trial excluded patients who had a history of autoimmune disease or were on systemic immunosuppression. Peripheral blood for TCR sequencing was collected from all dose cohorts at baseline, on cycle 4 day 1, and on cycle 7 day 1. Samples came from an open-label, multicenter, first-in-human phase I dose-escalation trial of ivuxolimab. Adults with locally advanced or metastatic head and neck squamous cell, hepatocellular, melanoma or renal cell carcinoma were enrolled in the trial. Before TCR sequencing, CD4+ and CD8+ T cells were separately sorted from peripheral blood. The research as a whole found: Low levels of normalized T-cell clonal expansion were also seen in some nonresponding patients. In partial responders in the 0.1-3.0 mg/kg groups, normalized peripheral clonal expansion was found to be among the lowest, especially among CD8+ T cells. The antigen specificity of the clonally expanded peripheral T cells was not determined. After ivuxolimab, CD8+ T cells had more expanded clones than CD4+ T cells on average. At doses of 0.1 to 3.0 mg/kg, clonal expansion of both CD4+ and CD8+ T cells in blood was seen between baseline and week 6.

Trimming at the junction amounts to 8 bases on V and 7 bases on J, and the germline ends lie 17 bases apart. Spanning cysteine to phenylalanine, the CDR3 consists of 13 amino acids. Only the CDR3 DNA stays, 39 bases, in frame from base 1. The germline V gene specifies SNHLY as CDR1 and FYNNEI as CDR2. Source: CD4+ or CD8+ T cells sorted from blood, taken in a trial of the OX40 agonist ivuxolimab. This sequence originates from an adult with an advanced solid tumor such as melanoma, head and neck, liver or kidney cancer. The chain employs TRBV2 and TRBJ1-2; D gene: possibly TRBD1, on 5 matching bases. The CDR3 protein sequence reads: CASARQRSFGYTF. Here is the DNA: TGTGCCAGCGCCCGACAGAGATCGTTTGGCTACACCTTC. Supplemented by the reference TRBV2 and TRBJ1-2 proteins around the CDR3, the complete variable domain is EPEVTQTPSHQVTQMGQEVILRCVPISNHLYFYWYRQILGQKVEFLVSFYNNEISEKSEIFDDQFSVERPDGSNFTLKIRSTKLEDSAMYFCASARQRSFGYTFGSGTRLTVV.